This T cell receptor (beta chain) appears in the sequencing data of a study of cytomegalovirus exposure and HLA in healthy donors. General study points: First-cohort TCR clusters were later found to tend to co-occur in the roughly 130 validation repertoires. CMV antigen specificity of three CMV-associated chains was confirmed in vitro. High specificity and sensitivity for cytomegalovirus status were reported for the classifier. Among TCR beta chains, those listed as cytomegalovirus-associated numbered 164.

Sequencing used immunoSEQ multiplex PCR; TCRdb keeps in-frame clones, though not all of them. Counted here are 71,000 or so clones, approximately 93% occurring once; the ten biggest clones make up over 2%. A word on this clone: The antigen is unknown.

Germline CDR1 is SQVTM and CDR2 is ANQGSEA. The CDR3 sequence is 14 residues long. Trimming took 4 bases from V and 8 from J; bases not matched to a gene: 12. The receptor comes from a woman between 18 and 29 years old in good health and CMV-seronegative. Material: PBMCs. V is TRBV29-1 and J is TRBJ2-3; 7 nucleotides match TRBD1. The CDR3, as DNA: TGCAGCGTTGGGGCAGGACAGGCTAAAGTTACGCAGTATTTT. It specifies CSVGAGQAKVTQYF.